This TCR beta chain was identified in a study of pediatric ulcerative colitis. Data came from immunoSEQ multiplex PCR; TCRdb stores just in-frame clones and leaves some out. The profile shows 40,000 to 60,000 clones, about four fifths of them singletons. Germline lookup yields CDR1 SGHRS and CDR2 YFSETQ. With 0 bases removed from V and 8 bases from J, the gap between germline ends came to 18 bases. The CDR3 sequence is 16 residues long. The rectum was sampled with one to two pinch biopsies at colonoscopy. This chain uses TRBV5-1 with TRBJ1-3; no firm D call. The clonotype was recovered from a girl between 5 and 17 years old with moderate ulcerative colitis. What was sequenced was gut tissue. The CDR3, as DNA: TGCGCCAGCAGCTTGGCCGCAGTAGGCTTTGGGGACACCATATATTTT. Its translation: CASSLAAVGFGDTIYF.